Listed here are 20 T cell receptor beta chains from one sample, sequenced in a study of cytomegalovirus exposure and HLA in healthy donors. Both 60 Vbeta primers and 13 Jbeta primers went into the PCR. Clones were sequenced by immunoSEQ multiplex PCR, and TCRdb holds only the in-frame ones, with some missing. The sample has about 210,000 clones, more than 75% seen once. Sequencing was performed on PBMCs. These receptors were obtained from a woman aged 25 to 39 in good health and CMV-seropositive.

CDR3 DNA sequence: TGTGCCAGCACCCGAGGGGAGGAGGTTGAAGCTTTCTTT. Protein: CASTRGEEVEAFF. The chain employs TRBV28 and TRBJ1-1; D perhaps matches TRBD1 (5 bases). The ends were cut back, 7 bases at V and 7 bases at J, with 16 bases in the middle. The CDR3 consists of 13 residues. Germline loops: CDR1 MDHEN, CDR2 SYDVKM.

V is TRBV6-4 and J is TRBJ2-1, with unresolved D. Germline V lookup: CDR1 MRHNA, CDR2 SNTAGT. V lost 5 bases to trimming and J lost 5 bases, with 10 bases between them. The CDR3 is made up of 13 amino acids. The CDR3 is CASSPDSHNEQFF. DNA of the CDR3: TGTGCCAGCAGTCCAGACTCGCACAATGAGCAGTTCTTC.

The rearrangement links TRBV4-1 to TRBJ1-5; D is perhaps TRBD1 (6 bases). CDR1 is MGHRA and CDR2 is YSYEKL in the germline V gene. V gave up 0 bases and J gave up 4 bases, with 13 bases separating them. The length of the CDR3 is 16 residues. The CDR3 bases are TGCGCCAGCAGCCAAGATGAGGGCCAGGGGAATCAGCCCCAGCATTTT. Amino acid sequence: CASSQDEGQGNQPQHF.

The chain links TRBV5-1 to TRBJ2-3; no definite D call. CDR3 length equals 16 residues. The V end lost 0 bases, the J end lost 0 bases, and 11 bases lay between the germline ends. CDR1 is SGHRS and CDR2 is YFSETQ in the germline V gene. In nucleotides, the CDR3 is TGCGCCAGCAGCTTGGGTGCAGGCATAAGCACAGATACGCAGTATTTT. This translates into CASSLGAGISTDTQYF.

Only one count was recorded for this clone. CDR3 coding DNA: TGCAGCGTTGATTTAGGGGTCCAAGAGACCCAGTACTTC. It is translated as CSVDLGVQETQYF. The chain is built from TRBV29-1 and TRBJ2-5; TRBD1 is a possible D gene (5 bases). Trimming pared 3 bases from V and 1 base from J, leaving 9 bases between. The CDR3 consists of 13 residues. The germline V gene encodes CDR1 SQVTM and CDR2 ANQGSEA. The entire variable domain, with the rest obtained from reference TRBV29-1 and TRBJ2-5, is as follows: SAVISQKPSRDICQRGTSLTIQCQVDSQVTMMFWYRQQPGQSLTLIATANQGSEATYESGFVIDKFPISRPNLTFSTLTVSNMSPEDSSIYLCSVDLGVQETQYFGPGTRLLVL.

This clone appeared once. Here the CDR3 reads CASSAPGLDEQYF. The CDR3, as DNA: TGTGCCAGCAGTGCGCCGGGGTTAGACGAGCAGTACTTC. This chain uses TRBV28 with TRBJ2-7, with a weak D call TRBD2 (5 bases). CDR3 length: 13 amino acids. The V end lost 5 bases, the J end lost 5 bases, and 13 bases lay between the germline ends. Germline V gene sequence: CDR1 MDHEN, CDR2 SYDVKM.

This clone was seen a single time. The gene calls are TRBV9 and TRBJ2-3, with a weak D call TRBD1 (7 bases). The CDR3 is 12 residues long. Trimming cost V 4 bases and J 5 bases, with 8 bases left between them. Germline V CDR1 and CDR2: SGDLS, YYNGEE. CDR3 DNA sequence: TGTGCCAGCAGCCAGGGGGGAGATACGCAGTATTTT. This codes for CASSQGGDTQYF. Complete variable domain (other parts from reference TRBV9 and TRBJ2-3): DSGVTQTPKHLITATGQRVTLRCSPRSGDLSVYWYQQSLDQGLQFLIQYYNGEERAKGNILERFSAQQFPDLHSELNLSSLELGDSALYFCASSQGGDTQYFGPGTRLTVL.

This chain connects TRBV29-1 to TRBJ2-2, with D possibly being TRBD1 (6 bases). V shed 1 base and J shed 7 bases, with 7 bases lying between them. The CDR3 is made up of 12 amino acids. Germline assignment: CDR1 SQVTM and CDR2 ANQGSEA. DNA for the CDR3: TGCAGCGTTGAAGGAGGGGGCGGGGAGCTGTTTTTT. It translates to CSVEGGGGELFF.

Only one count was recorded for this clone. The rearrangement uses TRBV5-1 and TRBJ2-7; D may be TRBD1 (5 bases). CDR1 and CDR2 (germline): SGHRS, YFSETQ. The V gene lost 1 base and the J gene lost 3 bases, with 14 bases spanning the gap. This CDR3 comprises 15 residues. The CDR3 DNA reads TGCGCCAGCAGCTTGTTCGGGCAGGGAAACTACGAGCAGTACTTC. It is translated as CASSLFGQGNYEQYF.

J is TRBJ1-3 and V is TRBV6-5; unclear D gene. Germline lookup yields CDR1 MNHEY and CDR2 SVGAGI. There are 14 residues in the CDR3. V was shortened by 0 bases and J by 3 bases, with 6 bases between the two germline ends. Here the CDR3 reads CASSYSTVGNTIYF. As DNA, the CDR3 is TGTGCCAGCAGTTACTCGACTGTTGGAAACACCATATATTTT.

Only a few counts were recorded for this clone. The chain is built from TRBV4-1 and TRBJ2-4, with TRBD1 identical over 7 bases. Germline-derived CDR1 and CDR2 are MGHRA and YSYEKL. CDR3 length: 16 amino acids. The V and J ends lost 4 bases and 2 bases, in that order; junction bases with no gene match: 8. The CDR3: CASSPLVTGTKNIQYF. In nucleotides, the CDR3 is TGCGCCAGCAGCCCCCTAGTGACAGGGACCAAAAACATTCAGTACTTC.

The CDR3 loop is CASSVALNEKLFF. CDR3 bases: TGTGCCAGCAGCGTAGCCTTAAATGAAAAACTGTTTTTT. The rearrangement links TRBV9 to TRBJ1-4; D gene ambiguous. The CDR3 spans 13 residues. Germline V lookup: CDR1 SGDLS, CDR2 YYNGEE. V lost 0 bases and J lost 5, with 5 bases in between.

This clone was seen only once. This chain connects TRBV11-3 to TRBJ2-7, with 14 bases that match TRBD2. The V and J ends lost 1 base and 7 bases, in that order; junction bases with no gene match: 12. This CDR3 is built from 18 residues. Germline lookup yields CDR1 SGHNT and CDR2 YENEEA. DNA for the CDR3: TGTGCCAGCAGCTTAGGTGGACTAGCGGGAGGCTTTTGGGAAGAGCAGTACTTC. Protein product: CASSLGGLAGGFWEEQYF.

This chain joins TRBV11-2 and TRBJ1-1, with a tentative D call TRBD1 (5 bases). CDR1 is SGHAT, CDR2 FQNNGV, per germline. CDR3 length: 12 amino acids. The germline V and J ends were trimmed by 2 bases and 11 bases, with 12 bases remaining between them. CDR3: CASSLIVGAAFF. Written as DNA, the CDR3 is TGTGCCAGCAGCTTAATTGTAGGGGCCGCTTTCTTT. The variable domain in full, completed from reference TRBV11-2 and TRBJ1-1, reads EAGVAQSPRYKIIEKRQSVAFWCNPISGHATLYWYQQILGQGPKLLIQFQNNGVVDDSQLPKDRFSAERLKGVDSTLKIQPAKLEDSAVYLCASSLIVGAAFFGQGTRLTVV.

The rearrangement joins TRBV29-1 to TRBJ1-5, with D perhaps TRBD1 (6 bases). CDR1 SQVTM and CDR2 ANQGSEA come from the germline V gene. This CDR3 comprises 13 residues. Trimming shortened V by 6 bases and J by 11 bases, and 20 bases separated the two germline ends. The CDR3 DNA is TGCAGCGTCAGCCACCACAGGGAAGGGGCCCAGCATTTT. It specifies CSVSHHREGAQHF. Supplemented by reference TRBV29-1 and TRBJ1-5, the full variable domain reads SAVISQKPSRDICQRGTSLTIQCQVDSQVTMMFWYRQQPGQSLTLIATANQGSEATYESGFVIDKFPISRPNLTFSTLTVSNMSPEDSSIYLCSVSHHREGAQHFGDGTRLSIL.

The chain recombines TRBV13 with TRBJ2-5, with 10 bases aligning to TRBD2. J gave up 9 bases and V 6 bases, and 16 bases lay outside the gene matches. The CDR3 length is 16 residues. Germline V lookup: CDR1 PRHDT, CDR2 FYEKMQ (reference sequence). The CDR3 coding sequence is TGTGCCAGCAGTCTCGGGAGCGGGGGGGCCGACCAGGCCCAGTACTTC. Its protein is CASSLGSGGADQAQYF.

This clone was counted a single time. V is TRBV25-1 and J is TRBJ1-5; D unclear. The length of the CDR3 is 14 residues. Trimming pared 5 bases from V and 0 bases from J, leaving 8 bases between. From germline, CDR1 is MGHDK and CDR2 SYGVNS. The CDR3 region is CASSKESSNQPQHF. The CDR3 DNA is TGTGCCAGCAGTAAAGAGAGTAGCAATCAGCCCCAGCATTTT.

This chain links TRBV19 with TRBJ1-1, with 10 bases lining up with TRBD1. V lost 3 bases and J lost 5; bases outside the gene matches: 3. The CDR3 spans 14 residues. Germline V CDR1 and CDR2: LNHDA, SQIVND (reference sequence). As DNA, the CDR3 is TGTGCCAGTAGTATGACAGGGGGCCGGACTGAAGCTTTCTTT. As protein: CASSMTGGRTEAFF. The full variable domain, rest sourced from reference TRBV19 and TRBJ1-1, is DGGITQSPKYLFRKEGQNVTLSCEQNLNHDAMYWYRQDPGQGLRLIYYSQIVNDFQKGDIAEGYSVSREKKESFPLTVTSAQKNPTAFYLCASSMTGGRTEAFFGQGTRLTVV.

This clone occurred once. The CDR3 bases are TGTGCCACCAGTCCGGACAGGGGTTCCCATGAGCAGTTCTTC. This sequence encodes CATSPDRGSHEQFF. The genes are TRBV15 and TRBJ2-1; TRBD1 matches at 9 bases. The CDR3 loop spans 14 amino acids. Germline lookup yields CDR1 LNHNV and CDR2 YYDKDF (reference sequence). The V gene end was trimmed by 6 bases and the J gene end by 8 bases; junction bases not matched to a gene: 8. The full variable domain, in which reference TRBV15 and TRBJ2-1 provide the parts outside the CDR3, is DAMVIQNPRYQVTQFGKPVTLSCSQTLNHNVMYWYQQKSSQAPKLLFHYYDKDFNNEADTPDNFQSRRPNTSFCFLDIRSPGLGDTAMYLCATSPDRGSHEQFFGPGTRLTVL.

The CDR3 nucleotides read TGTGCCAGCAGCTTACATAACTCCGGGGAGCTGTTTTTT. It codes for CASSLHNSGELFF. The chain couples TRBV7-8 to TRBJ2-2; D is uncertain. Germline V gene sequence: CDR1 SGHVS, CDR2 FQNEAQ. Trimming took off 2 bases at V and 6 bases at J, with 7 bases between the two ends. This CDR3 spans 13 amino acids.